This TCR beta chain originates from a study of molecular identifiers for immune sequencing clone quantification. Sorted naive CD8 T cells were those defined as CD8+CD4-CCR7+CD45RA+. Trimming stripped 2 bases from V and 0 bases from J, with 11 bases between. Germline V CDR1 and CDR2: SGHAT, FQNNGV. This CDR3 spans 15 amino acids. Findings and caveats of the study: One cell's worth of spiked Jurkat TCR RNA was reportedly detectable among about 930,000 naive cells. With a barcode shared among identical TCR molecules, highly expanded clone sizes could be underestimated.

TCRdb ran MiXCR on the PCR reads and lists one entry per CDR3 protein. The table shows 300,000 to 350,000 distinct CDR3 sequences, with about a fifth occurring only once. The sample holds a few counts of this clonotype. Its specificity is unknown. This receptor was identified in a human donor in good health. Some libraries in this study had Jurkat cell RNA spiked in. This chain joins TRBV11-2 and TRBJ2-7; D may be TRBD2 (6 bases). The sequencing input was naive CD8+ T cells from blood, with Jurkat cell RNA spiked in. The sample's subset: FACS-sorted CD8+CD4-CCR7+CD45RA+ naive T cells. Here the CDR3 DNA reads TGTGCCAGCAGCTTATTTGGGGGGACCTCCTACGAGCAGTACTTC. Translation: CASSLFGGTSYEQYF.